This T cell receptor (beta chain) comes out of a study of CD8+CD57+ T cells in acquired aplastic anemia. Study-level information: Sorting CD4+ and CD8+ cells gave DNA averaging about 3.3 ug. Study-level results: CD8+ Simpson's diversity did not differ significantly between patients and controls. Patients and controls shared 25 to 30 CD8+ CDR3 sequences, which appeared highly expressed in patients and within their immunodominant clones.

Notes on this clonotype: As yet, its antigen is unknown.

Genomic DNA was employed as the template in profiling TCR beta VDJ and CDR3. MiXCR, applied by TCRdb to the reads, yields one record per CDR3 protein. This table has 450,000 to 550,000 distinct CDR3 sequences, more than 25% appearing once. The sequenced patients had an expansion of CD8+CD57+ cells seen by flow cytometry. Diagnosis of severe acquired aplastic anemia applied to all patients. The CDR3 extends over 12 amino acids. V lost 2 bases and J lost 7, with 9 bases in between. Germline CDR1 and CDR2: SNHLY and FYNNEI. Material for sequencing was sorted CD4+, CD8+, or CD8+CD57+ T cells (not recorded which) from PBMCs. This clonotype was sampled from a human donor with aplastic anemia. The chain employs TRBV2 and TRBJ2-7; D might be TRBD1 (6 bases). The CDR3 sequence: CASSEPDREQYF. In DNA form, the CDR3 reads TGTGCCAGCAGTGAACCCGACAGGGAGCAGTACTTC.